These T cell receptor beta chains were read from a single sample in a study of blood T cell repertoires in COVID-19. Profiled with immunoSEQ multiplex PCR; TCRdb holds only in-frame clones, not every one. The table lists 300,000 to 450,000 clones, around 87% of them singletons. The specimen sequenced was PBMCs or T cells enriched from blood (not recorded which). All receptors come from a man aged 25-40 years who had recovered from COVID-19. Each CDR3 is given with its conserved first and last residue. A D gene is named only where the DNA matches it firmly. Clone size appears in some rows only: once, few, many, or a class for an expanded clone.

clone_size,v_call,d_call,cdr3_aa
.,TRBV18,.,CASSPPLGLRGNQPQHF
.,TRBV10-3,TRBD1,CAISRDSYNSPLHF
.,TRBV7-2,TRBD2,CASSLVSGGAPGTQYF
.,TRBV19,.,CASSQGTDTQYF
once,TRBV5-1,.,CASSLPGDTYEQYF
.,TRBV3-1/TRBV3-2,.,CASSQAGNQPQHF
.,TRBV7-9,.,CASSLVVPLAETQYF
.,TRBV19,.,CASSSWTVSNEKLFF
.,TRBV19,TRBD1,CASSTPRQTGFGANVLTF
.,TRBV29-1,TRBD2,CSSSGGVSGELFF
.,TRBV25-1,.,CASSESGRGWSNEKLFF
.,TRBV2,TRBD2,CASSTGRGGAYEQYF
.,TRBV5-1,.,CASRTENNSPLHF
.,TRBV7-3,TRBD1,CASSAQGAGTEAFF
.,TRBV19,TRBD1,CASSSRQGVETNEKLFF
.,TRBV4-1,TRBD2,CASSPNSGGANEQYF
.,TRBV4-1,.,CASSHRTGQIPPLHF
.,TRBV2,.,CASSGGSRDTQYF
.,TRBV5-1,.,CASSASGQDSGNTIYF
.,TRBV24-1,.,CATTRDNNQPQHF
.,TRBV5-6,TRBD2,CASSPGGGPYEQYF
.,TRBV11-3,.,CASSLALNTEAFF
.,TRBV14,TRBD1,CASSQSSSGTGGAYTF
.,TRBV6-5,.,CASRSGTTNEKLFF
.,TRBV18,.,CASSLSDRHNEKLFF
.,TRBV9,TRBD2,CASSHHWGEGFSGANVLTF
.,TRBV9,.,CASSVSQGAGNTIYF
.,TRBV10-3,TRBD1,CAISEVGGDSPLHF
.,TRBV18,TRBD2,CASSPGTSGGLEQYF
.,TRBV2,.,CASSDQRKQQFF
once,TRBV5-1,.,CASSFNGWGVAEAFF
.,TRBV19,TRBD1,CASSPRTGWTKNIQYF
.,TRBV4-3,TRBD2,CASSRTSGASYNEQFF
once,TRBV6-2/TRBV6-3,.,CASSSSRDIVSYEQYF
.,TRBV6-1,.,CASSDRTAGNTIYF
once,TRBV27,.,CASSYRGFNSPLHF
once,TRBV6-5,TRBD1,CASTRDRAAGYTF
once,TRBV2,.,CASSRGESYEQYF
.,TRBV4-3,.,CASSQENTFSYEQYF
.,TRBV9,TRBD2,CASSVGGGAEDEQFF
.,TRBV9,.,CASSVYGGRDEQFF